One and the same sample provided the 23 T cell receptor beta chains below, sequenced in a study of cytomegalovirus exposure and HLA in healthy donors. It was with 60 Vbeta and 13 Jbeta primers that the PCR ran. The repertoire was sequenced with immunoSEQ multiplex PCR; TCRdb's copy has only in-frame clones and lacks some. Of about 200,000 clones detected, around 80% appear once; the ten largest clones hold about 1.7%. The sequenced sample was PBMCs. These TCRs come from a man aged 45-60 years in good health and CMV-seronegative.

V and J are TRBV14 and TRBJ2-3; perhaps TRBD2 as D (5 bases). The V end lost 5 bases, the J end lost 3 bases, and 15 bases lay between the germline ends. This CDR3 has 15 residues. The V gene's germline CDR1 is SGHDN and CDR2 FVKESK. CDR3 in DNA: TGTGCCAGCAGCTCCGTAGCGCAAAGAACAGATACGCAGTATTTT. Protein product: CASSSVAQRTDTQYF. The full variable domain, rest sourced from reference TRBV14 and TRBJ2-3, is EAGVTQFPSHSVIEKGQTVTLRCDPISGHDNLYWYRRVMGKEIKFLLHFVKESKQDESGMPNNRFLAERTGGTYSTLKVQPAELEDSGVYFCASSSVAQRTDTQYFGPGTRLTVL.

V usage is TRBV14 and J usage is TRBJ1-2; 10 nucleotides align to TRBD1. V trimming: 0 bases; J trimming: 6 bases; junction bases outside the gene matches: 7. Per the germline V gene, CDR1 is SGHDN and CDR2 is FVKESK. This CDR3 has 16 amino acids. The CDR3 spells CASSQDWGDRGDGYTF. The DNA of the CDR3 is TGTGCCAGCAGCCAAGATTGGGGGGACAGGGGAGATGGCTACACCTTC. Together with reference TRBV14 and TRBJ1-2, the CDR3 gives the full variable domain: EAGVTQFPSHSVIEKGQTVTLRCDPISGHDNLYWYRRVMGKEIKFLLHFVKESKQDESGMPNNRFLAERTGGTYSTLKVQPAELEDSGVYFCASSQDWGDRGDGYTFGSGTRLTVV.

The chain employs TRBV2 and TRBJ2-1; D perhaps matches TRBD2 (6 bases). The CDR3 contains 14 residues. V lost 5 bases, J lost 9 bases, and 17 bases lay in between. The germline CDR1 and CDR2 sequences are SNHLY and FYNNEI. This chain's CDR3 is CASSRLVGRGEQFF. CDR3 DNA: TGTGCCAGCAGTCGACTAGTAGGAAGGGGTGAGCAGTTCTTC.

Turning to this clone: An end of the junction differs from the germline gene, which may be a read error. V is TRBV7-9 and J is TRBJ2-7; tentative D call: TRBD2 (6 bases). Germline V CDR1 and CDR2: SEHNR, FQNEAQ (reference sequence). CDR3 length equals 17 residues. CDR3 sequence reads: CSSSFSRREASSYEQYF. For the CDR3, the DNA is TGTTCCAGCAGCTTTTCAAGGCGGGAAGCCAGCTCCTACGAGCAGTACTTC.

This chain uses TRBV4-1 with TRBJ1-5, with 9 bases matching TRBD1. The germline V gene has CDR1 MGHRA and CDR2 YSYEKL. The junction had 1 base not matched to a gene; V was cut back by 2 bases and J by 5 bases. The CDR3 is 14 residues long. Here the CDR3 reads CASSQRQGDQPQHF. CDR3 in DNA: TGCGCCAGCAGCCAAAGACAGGGGGATCAGCCCCAGCATTTT.

The rearrangement joins TRBV7-8 to TRBJ2-3, with 8 positions matching TRBD2. The trim removed 4 bases at V and 2 bases at J, leaving 17 bases unmatched. Germline V lookup: CDR1 SGHVS, CDR2 FQNEAQ. The CDR3 extends over 19 amino acids. The CDR3 region is CASSSPGSGSLRPTDTQYF. The CDR3 DNA sequence: TGTGCCAGCAGCTCCCCGGGGAGCGGGAGCCTTCGCCCCACAGATACGCAGTATTTT. Drawing the rest from reference TRBV7-8 and TRBJ2-3, the complete variable domain is GAGVSQSPRYKVAKRGQDVALRCDPISGHVSLFWYQQALGQGPEFLTYFQNEAQLDKSGLPSDRFFAERPEGSVSTLKIQRTQQEDSAVYLCASSSPGSGSLRPTDTQYFGPGTRLTVL.

The CDR3 DNA follows: TGTGCCACCAGCAGAGGGACTCTTGAAGGCACCGGGGAGCTGTTTTTT. Its protein is CATSRGTLEGTGELFF. This chain connects TRBV15 to TRBJ2-2; possible D gene TRBD2, 5 bases. Germline assignment: CDR1 LNHNV and CDR2 YYDKDF (reference sequence). This CDR3 comprises 16 residues. The V end lost 1 base, the J end lost 4 bases, and 13 bases lay between the germline ends.

The rearrangement joins TRBV11-2 to TRBJ2-2; 15 bases are a match to TRBD2. Trimming cost V 4 bases and J 5 bases; bases outside gene matches: 5. Germline CDR1 reads SGHAT; CDR2 reads FQNNGV. The CDR3 extends over 17 amino acids. The CDR3 loop is CASSSGLAGGPTGELFF. CDR3 DNA: TGTGCCAGCAGCTCCGGACTAGCGGGAGGGCCAACCGGGGAGCTGTTTTTT.

This clone was counted a single time. This chain joins TRBV4-1 and TRBJ1-2; 7 bases align to TRBD1. J was trimmed by 2 bases and V by 2 bases; bases with no gene match: 5. The CDR3 has 15 residues. Germline CDR1 MGHRA, CDR2 YSYEKL. The CDR3 DNA is TGCGCCAGCAGCCAATCGACAGGGAACAACTATGGCTACACCTTC. As protein: CASSQSTGNNYGYTF.

Within the sample, this clone is medium-sized (0.01 to 0.1%). This chain connects TRBV4-1 to TRBJ2-7, with D possibly matching TRBD2 (6 bases). Deletions cut 3 bases from V and 1 base from J, with 10 bases between. This CDR3 spans 14 amino acids. CDR1 is MGHRA and CDR2 is YSYEKL in the germline V gene. DNA for the CDR3: TGCGCCAGCAGCCAGGGACTCCTTTCCTACGAGCAGTACTTC. It yields the protein CASSQGLLSYEQYF.

The chain recombines TRBV7-9 with TRBJ2-1; TRBD2 matches at 13 bases. CDR1 and CDR2 (germline): SEHNR, FQNEAQ (reference sequence). The V and J ends lost 5 bases and 4 bases, in that order; junction bases with no gene match: 11. The CDR3 consists of 18 residues. The CDR3 region has the DNA TGTGCCAGCAGCCCCGGGACTAGCGGGATTTCGGCTTACAATGAGCAGTTCTTC. Its translation: CASSPGTSGISAYNEQFF.

The gene calls are TRBV4-2 and TRBJ2-7; possible D gene TRBD2, 6 bases. Trimming shortened V by 4 bases and J by 0 bases, and 16 bases separated the two germline ends. Germline assignment: CDR1 LGHNA and CDR2 YNFKEQ. CDR3 size: 16 residues. Here the CDR3 reads CASSLQPGLSSYEQYF. Written as DNA, the CDR3 is TGTGCCAGCAGCCTTCAACCGGGACTCTCCTCCTACGAGCAGTACTTC.

The gene calls are TRBV5-8 and TRBJ2-5, with 9 bases lining up with TRBD1. Germline V gene sequence: CDR1 SGHTS, CDR2 YDEGEE. The V and J ends lost 3 bases and 5 bases, in that order; junction bases with no gene match: 8. This CDR3 contains 15 residues. CDR3 protein: CASSSGTGTGETQYF. The DNA for the CDR3 is TGTGCCAGCAGCTCTGGGACAGGGACGGGGGAGACCCAGTACTTC.

CDR3 in DNA: TGTGCCACCAGCAGAGATACAGGGGGCCTTGAGACCCAGTACTTC. Protein: CATSRDTGGLETQYF. The chain joins TRBV15 to TRBJ2-5, with TRBD1 matching 9 bases. Per the germline V gene, CDR1 is LNHNV and CDR2 is YYDKDF (reference sequence). V shed 0 bases, J shed 5 bases, and the junction held 4 bases outside the gene matches. The CDR3 consists of 15 residues.

The chain links TRBV5-4 to TRBJ1-2; TRBD1 agrees at 8 bases. The ends lost 3 bases at V and 8 bases at J; junction bases unmatched: 21. Looked up from germline, CDR1 is SGHNT and CDR2 is YYREEE (reference sequence). The CDR3 has 18 residues. The CDR3: CASSSTGGTGTFSMGYTF. The CDR3 bases are TGTGCCAGCAGCTCAACCGGAGGGACAGGAACCTTCTCTATGGGCTACACCTTC.

The chain has TRBV28 and TRBJ2-7, with 9 bases fitting TRBD1. Losses at the gene ends were 5 bases for V and 6 bases for J; bases not matched to a gene: 11. This CDR3 is built from 15 residues. CDR1 and CDR2 (germline): MDHEN, SYDVKM. CDR3 bases: TGTGCCAGCAGTCTGCGGACAGGGGTGCCAGGCGAGCAGTACTTC. This encodes CASSLRTGVPGEQYF.

The chain has TRBV21-1 and TRBJ1-5; TRBD1, as called in the table, went unchecked against the DNA. TRBV21-1 counts as a pseudogene. The CDR3 is made up of 17 amino acids. CDR3 nucleotides: TGTGCCAGCAGCGGTGTGACATCCCCCCTTAGCAATCAGCCCCAGCATTTT. This gives the protein CASSGVTSPLSNQPQHF.

The chain links TRBV19 to TRBJ2-6, with TRBD1 matching over 8 bases. V dropped 8 bases and J dropped 2; count of bases not matched to a gene: 11. The CDR3 spans 17 residues. Germline-derived CDR1 and CDR2 are LNHDA and SQIVND (reference sequence). The CDR3 loop is CASRQGAYAAGANVLTF. CDR3 sequence (DNA): TGTGCCAGTCGCCAGGGGGCCTATGCTGCTGGGGCCAACGTCCTGACTTTC.

The CDR3 coding sequence is TGTGCCAGCAGCCTAGGACAGAGCCTCCAAGAGACCCAGTACTTC. This encodes CASSLGQSLQETQYF. The rearrangement uses TRBV11-2 and TRBJ2-5, with TRBD1 as a possible D gene (6 bases). Trimming cost V 5 bases and J 1 base, with 14 bases left between them. Germline loops: CDR1 SGHAT, CDR2 FQNNGV. The CDR3 sequence is 15 residues long.

This clone was seen more than once but under ten times. This chain links TRBV14 with TRBJ2-5; weak D call: TRBD2 (7 bases). V lost 4 bases to trimming and J lost 5 bases, with 20 bases between them. Germline V gene lookup returns CDR1 SGHDN and CDR2 FVKESK. The CDR3 covers 16 residues. Here the CDR3 reads CASSPRTGGSGETQYF. The CDR3 region has the DNA TGTGCCAGCAGCCCCCGAACGGGGGGCTCGGGGGAGACCCAGTACTTC.

This chain links TRBV5-4 with TRBJ2-6; D is perhaps TRBD1 (5 bases). CDR1 and CDR2 from the germline V gene are SGHNT and YYREEE (reference sequence). V was clipped by 2 bases and J by 2 bases, with 11 bases between them. The CDR3 is made up of 16 amino acids. Written as DNA, the CDR3 is TGTGCCAGCAGCTTCGACAGCATCACTGGGGCCAACGTCCTGACTTTC. Protein product: CASSFDSITGANVLTF.

This chain connects TRBV7-9 to TRBJ2-2; no clear D. Trimming removed 5 bases at V and 0 bases at J, with 10 bases between. The germline V gene encodes CDR1 SEHNR and CDR2 FQNEAQ (reference sequence). The CDR3 runs to 15 residues. The CDR3 here is CASSVIQANTGELFF. As DNA, the CDR3 is TGTGCCAGCAGCGTGATACAAGCGAACACCGGGGAGCTGTTTTTT.

V usage is TRBV27 and J usage is TRBJ2-1, with 9 bases identical to TRBD2. The length of the CDR3 is 15 residues. V was pared by 6 bases and J by 8 bases, with 11 bases of the junction left unmatched. CDR1 and CDR2 from the germline V gene are MNHEY and SMNVEV (reference sequence). The CDR3 DNA sequence: TGTGCCAGCAGACCAGGGACTAGCCCTTATTATGAGCAGTTCTTC. As protein: CASRPGTSPYYEQFF.